This T cell receptor (beta chain) was recovered during a study of blood T cell repertoires in COVID-19 (TCRdb year 2020). Turning to the overall study: Samples from collaborators originated in the United States, Italy and Spain and spanned both the acute and convalescent phases of COVID-19. The prospective study material was composed of cDNA or gDNA derived from T cells, B-cell-depleted T cells, or PBMCs. Deeply sampled blood TCRbeta repertoires from subjects exposed to, actively infected with, or recovered from COVID-19 were included in the dataset. A freely available public database, intended as a resource for researchers studying the immune response to SARS-CoV-2, is where the repertoires were released. Samples came from the ongoing ImmuneRACE study (first 160 participants) plus 1,254 subjects from 6 global collaborators. A de-identified subject ID, COVID-19 status, age in years and sex were almost always included in the sample metadata. Where HLA class I and class II types were available, the types were taken from metadata supplied by the sample provider, not from assay-based typing. Here is what the overall study found, with its caveats: Clinical and demographic metadata were provided uncurated, with the amount varying by source and participant.

With regard to this clone: Which antigen it targets is not known. No per-base quality is available; no much larger clone lies one base away.

Per the germline V gene (reference sequence), LNHDA is the CDR1 and SQIVND is the CDR2. The CDR3 numbers 13 residues from cysteine through phenylalanine. The kept DNA is CDR3 alone, 39 bases in frame from the first base. Trimming takes 5 bases from V and 2 bases from J, and the germline ends sit 9 bases apart. TCRbeta CDR3 regions were amplified from genomic DNA by means of the immunoSEQ Assay, a bias-controlled multiplex PCR. The paper's data handling went like this. The number of nucleated cells in each sample was estimated from the amplification of reference gene primers within the assay. To quantify the absolute abundance of each unique TCRbeta CDR3 rearrangement, sequence reads were collapsed and filtered. For each sample, productive Simpson clonality was calculated as the square root of Simpson's diversity index over productive rearrangements. Sourced from immuneACCESS, this table was stored by TCRdb with only in-frame sequences that have V and J called. A share of the clones is absent; for the studies checked, an unresolved V gene accounts for under half, and the remainder has no known explanation. Clone size and V and J calls were adopted from that table, with D and trimming inferred from the DNA. Here the sample has 200,000 to 250,000 clones; approximately 90% occur a single time. The biggest ten clones account for around 4% of the sample.

Participants in the prospective study were aged 18 to 89 years, lived in more than 20 United States geographic areas, and enrolled through a virtual design. In the prospective study, cohorts were assigned on the basis of participant-reported clinical history obtained from a screening survey and a study questionnaire. ImmuneRACE Cohort 3 recovered participants were defined by two consecutive negative NP/OP PCR tests, healthcare professional clearance, or symptom resolution. Each participant in the prospective study had whole blood, serum and a nasopharyngeal or oropharyngeal swab collected by mobile phlebotomists. Additional blood draws and questionnaires over a 2-month period could optionally be provided by prospective study participants. Prospective study blood samples were shipped either frozen or at room temperature before DNA extraction.

This receptor was taken from a woman in her 30s who had recovered from COVID-19. Sequencing was carried out using PBMCs or T cells enriched from blood (not recorded which). In this chain, TRBV19 is recombined with TRBJ1-2; a tentative D match to TRBD1 spans 6 bases. For the CDR3, the sequence is CASSYQGNYGYTF. The sequence in DNA is TGTGCCAGTAGTTATCAGGGGAACTATGGCTACACCTTC.